A single sample is the source of the 24 T cell receptor beta chains below, sequenced in a study of vaccination and CD4 T cells after COVID-19. TCRdb analysed the PCR reads with MiXCR anew, one entry per CDR3 protein. The data show tens of thousands of distinct CDR3 sequences, roughly three fifths seen once. The specimen comprised CD4+ T cells from blood, sampled before SARS-CoV-2 vaccination. All receptors come from a human donor who had recovered from COVID-19.

The rearrangement joins TRBV11-3 to TRBJ2-4, with TRBD2 matching 13 bases. Trimming at V came to 5 bases and at J to 0 bases, leaving 16 bases not matched to a gene. CDR1 and CDR2 from the germline V gene are SGHNT and YENEEA. The CDR3 runs 21 residues. CDR3 nucleotide sequence: TGTGCCAGCAGCCACCCGCGTCGGACTAGCGGGAGTAGTCTAGCCAAAAACATTCAGTACTTC. As protein: CASSHPRRTSGSSLAKNIQYF.

The V call is TRBV6-2 or TRBV6-3, the J call TRBJ2-7; TRBD2 matches at 9 bases. The CDR3 contains 14 residues. The V gene end was trimmed by 6 bases and the J gene end by 2 bases; junction bases not matched to a gene: 5. Germline CDR1 MNHEY, CDR2 SVGEGT. CDR3 sequence: CASRPSGTAYEQYF. The CDR3 DNA is TGTGCCAGCAGACCTAGCGGGACGGCCTACGAGCAGTACTTC.

V gene TRBV20-1 combines with J gene TRBJ2-7; possibly TRBD1 or TRBD2 for D (5 bases each). The V gene lost 6 bases and the J gene lost 3 bases, with 18 bases spanning the gap. CDR1 is DFQATT and CDR2 is SNEGSKA in the germline V gene (reference sequence). CDR3 size: 14 residues. DNA of the CDR3: TGCAGTGCCCAAGGGCAGGGAGATAACTACGAGCAGTACTTC. Its protein is CSAQGQGDNYEQYF.

This clonotype was seen only a few times. V usage is TRBV6-1 and J usage is TRBJ1-1; a possible D gene is TRBD1 (6 bases). Deletions cut 5 bases from V and 0 bases from J, with 10 bases between. Germline values: CDR1 MNHNS, CDR2 SASEGT. The CDR3 contains 14 residues. The chain's CDR3 is CASSQQGVNTEAFF. The DNA for the CDR3 is TGTGCCAGCAGTCAACAGGGAGTGAACACTGAAGCTTTCTTT.

The chain has TRBV18 and TRBJ2-7, with 13 bases that match TRBD2. The germline gives CDR1 KGHSH, CDR2 LQKENI. Trimming removed 4 bases from V and 10 bases from J; junction bases left unmatched: 4. This CDR3 region has 13 residues. In DNA, the CDR3 is TGTGCCAGCTCACAGACTAGCGGGAGGCCCCAGTACTTC. As protein: CASSQTSGRPQYF.

This clonotype is a singleton in its sample. This chain joins TRBV7-9 and TRBJ2-5; D unresolved. Germline V gives CDR1 SEHNR, CDR2 FQNEAQ (reference sequence). The germline V and J ends were trimmed by 1 base and 1 base, with 7 bases remaining between them. This CDR3 has 14 amino acids. The CDR3, as DNA: TGTGCCAGCAGCTTAGGACGGCTCCAAGAGACCCAGTACTTC. It translates to CASSLGRLQETQYF.

The chain carries TRBV20-1 and TRBJ1-5, with D maybe TRBD1 (6 bases). Germline V gene lookup returns CDR1 DFQATT and CDR2 SNEGSKA (reference sequence). This CDR3 has 14 residues. The V and J ends lost 3 bases and 6 bases respectively, with 15 bases between them. CDR3 loop: CSASVGGLGQPQHF. CDR3 in DNA: TGCAGTGCTAGTGTCGGGGGGCTGGGTCAGCCCCAGCATTTT.

V and J are TRBV6-2 or TRBV6-3 and TRBJ1-1; 9 bases agree with TRBD1. CDR3 length: 13 amino acids. Per germline, CDR1 MNHEY and CDR2 SVGEGT. With V trimmed by 2 bases and J by 5 bases, 0 bases remained unmatched. The CDR3 reads CASSYDRGTEAFF. The CDR3 region has the DNA TGTGCCAGCAGTTACGACAGGGGGACTGAAGCTTTCTTT.

This clonotype was observed a few times. The chain has TRBV12-3 or TRBV12-4 and TRBJ1-2; 7 nucleotides align to TRBD1. After removal of 5 bases from V and 8 bases from J, the junction contained 8 bases not matched to a gene. The CDR3 has 13 residues. The CDR3 DNA follows: TGTGCCAGCAGTAACCAGGGGGTGAAGGGCTACACCTTC. Translating it yields CASSNQGVKGYTF.

The chain joins TRBV9 to TRBJ1-1; D unresolved. Germline V CDR1 and CDR2: SGDLS, YYNGEE. The CDR3 consists of 14 residues. Trimming left V 1 base short and J 2 bases short, with 9 bases between. CDR3 coding DNA: TGTGCCAGCAGCGTATTGGGCCTAAACACTGAAGCTTTCTTT. This sequence encodes CASSVLGLNTEAFF.

This chain uses TRBV20-1 with TRBJ2-3; TRBD2 agrees at 14 bases. CDR1 is DFQATT, CDR2 SNEGSKA, per germline (reference sequence). The CDR3 consists of 15 residues. The ends lost 5 bases at V and 5 bases at J; junction bases unmatched: 6. The CDR3 DNA reads as TGCAGTGCTGAACCGGGACTAGCGGGAGTAGATACGCAGTATTTT. Its protein is CSAEPGLAGVDTQYF.

This chain joins TRBV15 and TRBJ1-1; TRBD1 matches 10 bases. J was trimmed by 1 base and V by 6 bases; bases with no gene match: 2. Germline V gives CDR1 LNHNV, CDR2 YYDKDF (reference sequence). The CDR3 spans 14 residues. The CDR3 spells CATRRQGANTEAFF. DNA for the CDR3: TGTGCCACCAGGAGACAGGGGGCGAACACTGAAGCTTTCTTT.

This clonotype was picked up one time. The chain uses TRBV28 and TRBJ1-2; 12 bases agree with TRBD1. V trimming: 6 bases; J trimming: 7 bases; junction bases outside the gene matches: 6. The CDR3 extends over 14 amino acids. Germline loops: CDR1 MDHEN, CDR2 SYDVKM. The CDR3 loop is CASRGTGGGGGYTF. Written as DNA, the CDR3 is TGTGCCAGCAGGGGGACAGGGGGCGGCGGTGGCTACACCTTC.

V gene TRBV20-1 combines with J gene TRBJ1-5; D possibly corresponds to TRBD1 (6 bases). CDR1 and CDR2 (germline): DFQATT, SNEGSKA (reference sequence). Trimming cost V 3 bases and J 4 bases, with 16 bases left between them. The length of the CDR3 is 15 residues. For the CDR3, the DNA is TGCAGTGCTAGGGGGGTGACAGGAGCGAATCAGCCCCAGCATTTT. Translated, it gives CSARGVTGANQPQHF.

This chain links TRBV15 with TRBJ2-3, with TRBD2 as a possible D gene (5 bases). Deletions cut 1 base from V and 0 bases from J, with 8 bases between. The CDR3 contains 15 residues. Germline V gene data show CDR1 as LNHNV and CDR2 as YYDKDF (reference sequence). The CDR3 nucleotides are TGTGCCACCAGCAGAGGGCGGAGGAGCACAGATACGCAGTATTTT. The encoded protein is CATSRGRRSTDTQYF.

The CDR3 protein is CASSFTYSGNTIYF. For the CDR3, the DNA is TGTGCCAGCAGTTTTACGTACTCTGGAAACACCATATATTTT. The chain has TRBV28 and TRBJ1-3; D gene unclear. Looked up from germline, CDR1 is MDHEN and CDR2 is SYDVKM. This CDR3 is 14 amino acids long. Trimming stripped 3 bases from V and 0 bases from J, with 6 bases between.

The V gene is TRBV6-1, the J gene TRBJ2-7; D is ambiguous. V was shortened by 4 bases and J by 3 bases, with 4 bases between the two germline ends. This CDR3 is 11 amino acids long. In germline, CDR1 is MNHNS, CDR2 SASEGT. CDR3: CASSGYYEQYF. CDR3 in DNA: TGTGCCAGCAGTGGTTACTACGAGCAGTACTTC.

The J gene is TRBJ1-5, the V gene TRBV20-1; D might be TRBD1 (6 bases). Germline CDR1 is DFQATT and CDR2 is SNEGSKA (reference sequence). The CDR3 loop spans 13 amino acids. The V gene lost 7 bases and the J gene lost 5 bases, with 15 bases spanning the gap. This chain's CDR3 is CSVSLGADQPQHF. The CDR3 bases are TGCAGTGTCAGCCTGGGGGCAGATCAGCCCCAGCATTTT.

This clonotype showed up just a few times. The rearrangement joins TRBV20-1 to TRBJ1-2; perhaps TRBD1 as D (6 bases). Deletions cut 6 bases from V and 4 bases from J, with 12 bases between. CDR1 is DFQATT, CDR2 SNEGSKA, per germline (reference sequence). The CDR3 contains 12 residues. CDR3 sequence: CSARQEVYGYTF. The CDR3 DNA is TGCAGTGCCAGACAGGAGGTCTATGGCTACACCTTC.

The chain recombines TRBV4-3 with TRBJ2-3; D unresolved. Germline CDR1 is LGHNA and CDR2 is YSLEER. Trimming cost V 0 bases and J 8 bases, with 21 bases left between them. CDR3 size: 17 residues. Here the CDR3 DNA reads TGCGCCAGCAGCCAAGATCCCCCCGGGCCGGGTCCCAGTACGCAGTATTTT. Residues: CASSQDPPGPGPSTQYF.

The chain links TRBV6-2 or TRBV6-3 to TRBJ2-7; 9 nucleotides align to TRBD2. V lost 6 bases to trimming and J lost 1 base; unmatched junction nucleotides: 10. The CDR3 is 16 amino acids. Germline V gives CDR1 MNHEY, CDR2 SVGEGT. The CDR3, as DNA: TGTGCCAGCAGGTGGCCTAGCGGGACTCTTTCCTACGAGCAGTACTTC. The encoded protein is CASRWPSGTLSYEQYF.

The CDR3: CASSLDRGPTDTQYF. The CDR3 DNA reads TGTGCCAGCAGTCTGGACAGGGGGCCTACAGATACGCAGTATTTT. The rearrangement links TRBV2 to TRBJ2-3; 11 bases align to TRBD1. Germline loops: CDR1 SNHLY, CDR2 FYNNEI. The CDR3 length is 15 residues. V was clipped by 5 bases and J by 3 bases; unmatched bases: 4.

The CDR3 here is CSARNPGQGSADTQYF. The CDR3 DNA sequence: TGCAGTGCTAGAAATCCGGGACAGGGGAGCGCAGATACGCAGTATTTT. The rearrangement links TRBV20-1 to TRBJ2-3; 10 nucleotides line up with TRBD1. This CDR3 contains 16 residues. The trim removed 2 bases at V and 4 bases at J, leaving 9 bases unmatched. CDR1 is DFQATT and CDR2 is SNEGSKA in the germline V gene (reference sequence).

This clonotype has more than one count but fewer than ten. The chain uses TRBV7-9 and TRBJ1-2; 9 nucleotides agree with TRBD1. After removal of 6 bases from V and 4 bases from J, the junction contained 9 bases not matched to a gene. There are 15 residues in the CDR3. Looked up from germline, CDR1 is SEHNR and CDR2 is FQNEAQ (reference sequence). DNA of the CDR3: TGTGCCAGCAGTTATTGGGACAGGGAACCCTATGGCTACACCTTC. Translation gives CASSYWDREPYGYTF.